The 14 T cell receptor beta chains listed next were all sequenced from one sample in a study of tumor-infiltrating lymphocytes in primary liver carcinoma. Both RNA and DNA were isolated together from about 21-30 mg of bulk tissue that had not been sorted. With 500 ng total RNA as template and a constant-region primer, TCR beta cDNA was made. Nested multiplex PCR, run for three rounds with slightly modified ARM-PCR, yielded TCR beta libraries. Two initial PCR rounds of ten to eleven cycles each paired TRBV1-TRBV30 forward primers with a C-beta reverse primer. TCRdb recomputed calls from the multiplex PCR reads with MiXCR, one row per CDR3 protein. The sample includes around 70,000 distinct CDR3 sequences, more than 60% of them seen just once. Sequenced sample: liver tumor tissue from sampling region 4. Subset: tumor region T4, right-lateral pole. These receptors all stem from a man aged 40-55 years with primary liver carcinoma and hepatitis B virus infection.

Remarks on this clonotype: Being one base from a much bigger clone, this may be a read error. CDR3: CASSYGGYNVQFF. Written as DNA, the CDR3 is TGTGCCAGCAGTTATGGCGGCTACAATGTGCAGTTCTTC. The chain employs TRBV6-2 or TRBV6-3 and TRBJ2-1; D uncertain. In germline, CDR1 is MNHEY, CDR2 SVGEGT. The CDR3 is 13 residues long.

This clonotype was seen just once. A much bigger clone sits one base away, suggesting this may be a read error. The gene calls are TRBV20-1 and TRBJ2-3; the D gene is possibly TRBD2 (6 bases). The V gene's germline CDR1 is DFQATT and CDR2 SNEGSKA (reference sequence). Trimming pared 5 bases from V and 1 base from J, leaving 16 bases between. The CDR3 loop spans 15 amino acids. This CDR3 is CSADVREKGTDTQYF. The CDR3 DNA reads TGCAGTGCTGACGTTCGGGAGAAGGGCACAGATACGCAGTATTTT.

With regard to this clonotype: A read error may be the cause here, since a much bigger clone is one base away. This chain connects TRBV5-1 to TRBJ2-7, with TRBD1 as a possible D gene (6 bases). CDR1 SGHRS and CDR2 YFSETQ come from the germline V gene. V gave up 4 bases and J gave up 2 bases, with 19 bases separating them. The CDR3 runs 16 residues. The CDR3 loop reads CASSGTPGRTAYEQYF. DNA of the CDR3: TGCGCCAGCAGCGGGACACCGGGACGGACAGCCTACGAGCAGTACTTC.

Worth noting for this clonotype: The CDR3 end shows no conserved phenylalanine or tryptophan, and so a read error is likely. The DNA is left out, because the CDR3 cannot be placed on it with certainty; the CDR3 is given as TCRdb lists it. The chain is built from TRBV28 and TRBJ1-5; the table's D call, TRBD1, was not checked against the DNA. Germline CDR1 and CDR2: MDHEN and SYDVKM. From its first to its last residue, the CDR3 has 12 amino acids. The CDR3 sequence is CASSSSGTLQQC.

This clonotype was picked up one time. As the CDR3 is not closed by the conserved phenylalanine or tryptophan, this likely results from a read error. The chain links TRBV6-1 to TRBJ2-2; TRBD1 agrees at 9 bases. V gave up 7 bases and J gave up 8 bases; unmatched junction bases: 8. The CDR3 length is 14 residues. Germline V gene data show CDR1 as MNHNS and CDR2 as SASEGT. This chain's CDR3 is CASTRQGVTGELFH. The CDR3 DNA sequence: TGTGCCAGCACCCGACAGGGGGTAACGGGGGAGCTGTTTCAT.

As for this clonotype: No DNA is shown, since the ends of the CDR3 on it are uncertain; the CDR3 is the one TCRdb lists. The chain employs TRBV5-1 and TRBJ2-7. From its first to its last residue, the CDR3 has 15 amino acids. The germline CDR1 and CDR2 sequences are SGHRS and YFSETQ. CDR3 residues: CASSLVGSGSYERYF.

Turning to this clonotype: Its ends do not fully match the called genes, so a read error is possible. V and J are TRBV6-4 and TRBJ2-3; TRBD1 is a possible D gene (5 bases). Per germline, CDR1 MRHNA and CDR2 SNTAGT. The CDR3 is made up of 15 amino acids. CDR3 loop: CASNDSGLETDTQYF. The CDR3 nucleotides read TGTGCCAGCAATGACTCAGGGCTCGAGACAGATACGCAGTATTTT.

This clonotype has at least ten counts. The CDR3 nucleotides read TGTGCCAGCAGTGAACATGCTAGCGGGGGCAATGAGCAGTTCTTC. Translation gives CASSEHASGGNEQFF. The V call is TRBV6-1, the J call TRBJ2-1; TRBD2 matches at 10 bases. This CDR3 is 15 amino acids long. The V segment lost 2 bases and the J segment 6 bases; nucleotides outside the gene matches: 4. Germline assignment: CDR1 MNHNS and CDR2 SASEGT.

The V gene is TRBV29-1, the J gene TRBJ2-7; D might be TRBD1 or TRBD2, each matching 5 bases. The CDR3 has 13 amino acids. V was pared by 3 bases and J by 7 bases, with 16 bases between. Germline V CDR1 and CDR2: SQVTM, ANQGSEA. This CDR3 is CSVDADGAWEQYF. The CDR3 DNA sequence: TGCAGCGTTGACGCGGACGGGGCCTGGGAGCAGTACTTC.

With respect to this clonotype: The conserved final phenylalanine or tryptophan is absent from the CDR3, which likely points to a read error. The genes are TRBV11-2 and TRBJ2-5, with 9 nucleotides matching TRBD1. V dropped 5 bases and J dropped 2; count of bases not matched to a gene: 6. Germline CDR1 and CDR2: SGHAT and FQNNGV. The CDR3 consists of 15 residues. The CDR3 DNA reads as TGTGCCAGCAGCCGCCAGGGACAGGGTCAAGAGACCCAGTACTAT. Protein: CASSRQGQGQETQYY.

As regards this clonotype: The germline gene is not matched at one end of the junction; a read error may be the cause. The V gene is TRBV28, the J gene TRBJ1-1; D remains unclear. Germline CDR1 is MDHEN and CDR2 is SYDVKM. The CDR3 consists of 13 residues. The CDR3 bases are TGTGTCAGCAGTTCCTTACGCCTCGCTGAAGCTTTCTTT. This encodes CVSSSLRLAEAFF.

This clonotype has just a few counts. A clone one base away is much larger, so this may be a read error. The V call is TRBV5-5, the J call TRBJ2-7; 11 bases are a match to TRBD2. The CDR3 is 16 amino acids. Germline CDR1 SGHKS, CDR2 YYEKEE (reference sequence). The CDR3 reads CASILGLAGGDYEQYF. In DNA, the CDR3 is TGTGCCAGCATCTTGGGGCTAGCGGGAGGCGACTACGAGCAGTACTTC.

This clonotype came up many times. Here the CDR3 reads CASSQEELGETQYF. As DNA, the CDR3 is TGCGCCAGCAGCCAGGAGGAGCTGGGGGAGACCCAGTACTTC. This chain joins TRBV4-1 and TRBJ2-5, with TRBD2 as a possible D gene (5 bases). CDR3 length equals 14 residues. Germline CDR1 MGHRA, CDR2 YSYEKL. The V and J ends lost 3 bases and 5 bases respectively, with 13 bases between them.

Of note for this clonotype: The junction and the germline gene differ at one end; a read error may be behind it. The chain joins TRBV29-1 to TRBJ2-7, with 14 bases fitting TRBD2. Germline CDR1 and CDR2: SQVTM and ANQGSEA. The CDR3 loop spans 15 amino acids. CDR3 sequence reads: CSVEEGTSGSGEQYF. As DNA, the CDR3 is TGTAGCGTTGAAGAGGGGACTAGCGGGAGCGGCGAGCAGTACTTC.